This TCR beta chain came from a study of tumor-infiltrating lymphocytes in localized non-small cell lung cancer. Study-level background: Some samples were collected after neoadjuvant chemotherapy; smokers, never-smokers and several histologies were included. Notes on the study in general: No T-cell fraction difference was seen between IM1 and IM2 tumors. Each assay used a separate piece of the same tissue.

Sequencing was performed with immunoSEQ multiplex PCR; in TCRdb, only in-frame clones are kept and a portion is missing. The data hold thousands of clones, with roughly 70% observed a single time. As concerns this clone: Its antigen is not identified.

Germline assignment: CDR1 ENHRY and CDR2 SYGVKD. The CDR3 totals 15 residues. V shed 3 bases and J shed 8 bases, with 17 bases lying between them. Sequencing input: uninvolved lung tissue not adjacent to the tumor. The chain joins TRBV10-3 to TRBJ2-1; perhaps TRBD2 as D (6 bases). This clonotype originated in a human donor with non-small cell lung cancer. CDR3 nucleotides: TGTGCCATCAGTGACCCTAGGACTACCCAGGATGAGCAGTTCTTC. Protein product: CAISDPRTTQDEQFF.